The entry that follows covers one T cell receptor (beta chain) sequence. The antigen is undetermined. The germline V gene has CDR1 SGHRS and CDR2 YFSETQ. The CDR3 spans 14 residues. J was trimmed by 4 bases and V by 4 bases; bases with no gene match: 5. The table came from immunoSEQ multiplex PCR; TCRdb's copy has only in-frame clones and leaves some out. The table has approximately 4,500 clones, 82% seen once. The entry originates in a study of STAT3 mutations in large granular lymphocyte leukemia. Study summary: Canonical activating STAT3 mutations were detected in roughly half of the longitudinally sequenced T-LGLL patients. Over half of T-LGLL patients had one or more immunosuppressive regimens.

General study results and limits: Differing intervals and regimens complicate linking therapy response to clone burden. Every T-cell large granular lymphocyte leukemia patient had at least one immunodominant TCR beta clonotype. Samples missed the first appearance of the clone.

The origin of this receptor is a middle-aged man with T-cell large granular lymphocyte leukemia. Some clones in this sample may be carry-over from other donors' samples. Sequencing was performed on peripheral blood mononuclear cells. The V call is TRBV5-1, the J call TRBJ2-1, with TRBD1 identical over 7 bases. The CDR3 nucleotides read TGCGCCAGCAGCAGGGGGACAGATTACAATGAGCAGTTCTTC. Its translation is CASSRGTDYNEQFF.